These T cell receptor beta chains were read from a single sample in a study of shared clonotypes between healthy human individuals. Clones were sequenced by immunoSEQ multiplex PCR, and TCRdb holds only the in-frame ones, with some missing. The repertoire holds around 2.1 million clones, about 93% seen once, with approximately 1.7% in the top ten. The sample consisted of naive CD8+ T cells from PBMCs. The receptor source for this set is a man between 18 and 29 years old in good health. Some clones in this sample may be carry-over from other donors' samples. CDR3s leave out the opening cysteine and the closing phenylalanine or tryptophan.

>TRBJ2-1|TRBV6-5
ASSTGTSGYNEQF
>TRBJ2-5|TRBV11-2
ASSYGGTQY
>TRBJ2-7|TRBV9
ASSAGQGTGSSYEQY
>TRBJ1-1|TRBV5-3
VGGASNTEAF
>TRBJ2-7|TRBV19
ASTPGGLGYYEQY
>TRBJ1-3|TRBV28
ASRPAKDLSGNTIY
>TRBJ2-1|TRBV7-9
ASSLAQGAYNEQF
>TRBJ2-7|TRBV5-1
ASSLGLEQY
>TRBJ2-7|TRBV21-1
ASSPDPGEPLYEQY
>TRBJ2-3|TRBV7-3
ASSLTLIAGGPSDTQY
>TRBJ2-1|TRBV9
ASSVAGTNEQF
>TRBJ1-5|TRBV28
ASSFTEYPGQPQH
>TRBJ2-5|TRBV5-1
ASSFPGLAGQETQY
>TRBJ1-1|TRBV4-3
ASSQVEGSTEAF
>TRBJ1-4|TRBV4-3
ASGLLEGGEVEKLF
>TRBJ2-1|TRBV4-1
ASSQDRDPGYNEQF
>TRBJ2-3|TRBV21-1
ASSHPQRNTDTQY
>TRBJ2-1|TRBV7-9
ASSPARDAEQF
>TRBJ2-7|TRBV27
ASSKQGAAGGTYEQY
>TRBJ2-7|TRBV9
ASSVEEVSIYEQY
>TRBJ2-6|TRBV7-9
ASSFIQQGFYGANVLT
>TRBJ2-1|TRBV9
ASSTSGVENEQF
>TRBJ2-7|TRBV7-9
ASSPPGGQGLYEQY
>TRBJ2-1|TRBV11-2
ASSLAPKTMSSYNEQF
>TRBJ2-2|TRBV7-9
ASSLARDRGAGELF
>TRBJ1-1|TRBV13
ASRWIARENTEAF
>-|TRBV10-3
AISERTGDEQY
>TRBJ2-3|TRBV18
ASSPPLTDTQY
>TRBJ1-2|TRBV19
ASTGGLDGYT
>TRBJ1-1|TRBV29-1
SVVFDRGMVF
>TRBJ2-7|TRBV7-2
ASSVRGQNYEQY
>TRBJ2-2|TRBV6-5
ASSRAVMSGELF
>TRBJ1-2|TRBV25-1
ASSQTGANYGYT
>TRBJ2-2|TRBV7-9
ASALRGTPNTGELF
>TRBJ1-3|TRBV14
ASSQLTGALSGNTIY
>TRBJ2-7|TRBV25-1
ASSDRQGLRDEQY
>TRBJ1-1|TRBV11-1
ASSLMSDTEAF
>TRBJ1-2|TRBV9
ASSITDRANYGYT
>TRBJ2-7|TRBV9
ASSVDLAGGREQY
>TRBJ2-7|TRBV5-1
ASSLSSGTRVIEQY
>TRBJ2-7|TRBV28
ASSLPGTPMTYEQY
>TRBJ1-5|TRBV6-6
ASSYAIRGHQPQH
>TRBJ2-7|TRBV7-7
ASSRSDRGVYEQY